The clone carrying this T cell receptor beta chain was observed once. The data stem from a study of cytomegalovirus exposure and HLA in healthy donors. Primers included in the PCR were 60 Vbeta and 13 Jbeta primers. Clones were sequenced by immunoSEQ multiplex PCR, and TCRdb holds only the in-frame ones, with some missing. The table includes under 200,000 clones, over 70% detected once. The CDR3 is 15 residues long. Germline V gene data show CDR1 as SGHTA and CDR2 as FQGNSA. With V trimmed by 5 bases and J by 5 bases, 7 bases remained unmatched. Source material: PBMCs. The rearrangement joins TRBV7-2 to TRBJ1-2, with 11 bases identical to TRBD1. The source of this sequence is a male donor in good health and CMV-seropositive. DNA of the CDR3: TGTGCCAGCAGCAAAGGACAGGGGGCGCGTTATGGCTACACCTTC. Residues: CASSKGQGARYGYTF.